Sequencing of this T cell receptor (beta chain) was carried out in a study of beta chain features in type 1 diabetes. J lost 9 bases, V lost 5 bases, and 1 base had no gene match. Germline V gives CDR1 MNHNS, CDR2 SASEGT. There are 11 residues in the CDR3. The isolated RNA, all of it, was reverse transcribed, so expressed TCRB transcripts were what got sequenced. Sequencing was performed with immunoSEQ multiplex PCR; in TCRdb, only in-frame clones are kept and a portion is missing. Of about 15,000 clones listed, over 45% were seen once; the top ten hold roughly 0.45%. Notes on this clone: Antigen specificity is unknown.

Study-wide results and caveats: A potential influence of HLA type upon TCRB rearrangement remained unresolved herein. Shorter templates might be favored by PCR, equally in patients and controls.

Sorting based on CD45RO/CCR7/CD25/CD127/CD95/CD27 separated CD4+ naive, central memory, regulatory and stem cell-like memory cells. The TCR originated in a young woman in good health. Sequenced material: stem cell memory CD4+ T cells from blood. This chain uses TRBV6-1 with TRBJ1-5, with TRBD1 identical over 7 bases. CDR3 nucleotide sequence: TGTGCCAGCAGTTCAGGGGGGCCCCAGCATTTT. Amino acid sequence: CASSSGGPQHF.